Presented here are 25 T cell receptor beta chains from one specimen sequenced in a study of regulatory T cells in long-lasting Graves disease. Documented time point: newly diagnosed GD, antithyroid drugs for less than 3 months. PBMCs were the source of the RNA used for TCR sequencing. HTBI primers from iRepertoire and Arm-PCR of CDR3 regions yielded the TCR beta libraries. MiXCR, applied by TCRdb to the multiplex PCR reads, yields one record per CDR3 protein. The data show more than 400,000 distinct CDR3 sequences, about 17% seen once. These data are also associated with another study on T cells in Graves' hyperthyroidism and ophthalmopathy.

The specimen was peripheral blood mononuclear cells (PBMCs), collected at new diagnosis, from a patient treated with antithyroid drugs. The receptor source for this set is a woman under 40 with Graves disease.

With regard to this clonotype: A junction boundary mismatches the germline segment, possibly from a read error. The CDR3 here is CASSSGSGRPWEAKNIQYF. The CDR3 DNA follows: TGTGCCAGCAGCTCTGGTAGCGGGAGGCCATGGGAAGCCAAAAACATTCAGTACTTC. The chain is built from TRBV5-1 and TRBJ2-4; 10 positions match TRBD2. This CDR3 spans 19 amino acids. Germline CDR1 reads SGHRS; CDR2 reads YFSETQ.

V gene TRBV6-5 combines with J gene TRBJ2-1; D is perhaps TRBD2 (5 bases). With 1 base removed from V and 8 bases from J, the gap between germline ends came to 12 bases. The CDR3 totals 14 residues. Germline V CDR1 and CDR2: MNHEY, SVGAGI. CDR3 loop: CASSYYRRADEQFF. CDR3 DNA: TGTGCCAGCAGTTACTACCGGCGGGCCGATGAGCAGTTCTTC.

The chain joins TRBV19 to TRBJ2-1; D may be TRBD2 (5 bases). The CDR3 extends over 16 amino acids. Deletions cut 4 bases from V and 6 bases from J, with 19 bases between. Germline CDR1 and CDR2: LNHDA and SQIVND (reference sequence). CDR3: CASSKIATVLGNEQFF. CDR3 coding DNA: TGTGCCAGTAGTAAAATAGCGACGGTACTTGGCAATGAGCAGTTCTTC. Filled out from reference TRBV19 and TRBJ2-1, the complete variable domain reads DGGITQSPKYLFRKEGQNVTLSCEQNLNHDAMYWYRQDPGQGLRLIYYSQIVNDFQKGDIAEGYSVSREKKESFPLTVTSAQKNPTAFYLCASSKIATVLGNEQFFGPGTRLTVL.

At least ten counts were recorded for this clonotype. The V gene is TRBV3-1, the J gene TRBJ1-1; the D gene is possibly TRBD1 (5 bases). Germline lookup yields CDR1 LGHDT and CDR2 YNNKEL (reference sequence). The V end lost 0 bases, the J end lost 3 bases, and 17 bases lay between the germline ends. The CDR3 length is 17 residues. The CDR3 spells CASSQDRQRGIDTEAFF. The CDR3 nucleotides read TGTGCCAGCAGCCAAGATCGGCAGCGGGGCATAGACACTGAAGCTTTCTTT.

This clonotype came up many times. The chain links TRBV7-3 to TRBJ2-7; TRBD1 aligns across 8 bases. The CDR3 is 13 amino acids. The junction had 0 bases not matched to a gene; V was cut back by 0 bases and J by 5 bases. CDR1 SGHTA and CDR2 FQGTGA come from the germline V gene. The CDR3 protein is CASSLTGQDEQYF. In nucleotides, the CDR3 is TGTGCCAGCAGCTTAACGGGACAGGACGAGCAGTACTTC.

Concerning this clonotype: A read error may explain this, as a much larger clone is one base away. The chain uses TRBV7-9 and TRBJ1-4; tentative D call: TRBD1 (6 bases). V was pared by 4 bases and J by 7 bases, with 19 bases between. This CDR3 has 16 residues. Looked up from germline, CDR1 is SEHNR and CDR2 is FQNEAQ (reference sequence). This chain's CDR3 is CASSSSRRGAGEKLFF. As DNA, the CDR3 is TGTGCCAGCAGCTCATCCCGACGGGGGGCAGGTGAAAAACTGTTTTTT.

The chain combines TRBV10-2 with TRBJ2-7, with 13 bases that match TRBD2. Per the germline V gene, CDR1 is WSHSY and CDR2 is SAAADI. The CDR3 has 14 amino acids. V shed 7 bases, J shed 7 bases, and the junction held 7 bases outside the gene matches. The CDR3 loop reads CASTLAGGPREQYF. CDR3 nucleotides: TGCGCCAGCACACTAGCGGGAGGGCCTCGGGAGCAGTACTTC.

This chain links TRBV20-1 with TRBJ2-5, with 8 positions matching TRBD2. J gave up 7 bases and V 8 bases, and 12 bases lay outside the gene matches. The CDR3 has 13 amino acids. CDR1 and CDR2 from the germline V gene are DFQATT and SNEGSKA (reference sequence). The CDR3 nucleotides read TGCAGTACGACCCGGGGTGCGGGAGGGACCCAGTACTTC. This sequence encodes CSTTRGAGGTQYF.

There are many counts of this clonotype. The V and J genes are TRBV5-1 and TRBJ2-3; TRBD2 matches 7 bases. Per germline, CDR1 SGHRS and CDR2 YFSETQ. Losses at the gene ends were 2 bases for V and 3 bases for J; bases not matched to a gene: 6. The CDR3 totals 15 residues. The CDR3 DNA reads TGCGCCAGCAGCTTCGAAAATAGCGGGACAGATACGCAGTATTTT. This translates into CASSFENSGTDTQYF.

This clonotype was detected ten times or more. The rearrangement joins TRBV5-1 to TRBJ1-1; 7 bases agree with TRBD1. Germline values: CDR1 SGHRS, CDR2 YFSETQ. Trimming removed 3 bases from V and 4 bases from J; junction bases left unmatched: 6. The CDR3 has 14 amino acids. In DNA form, the CDR3 reads TGCGCCAGCAGCTCGGACAGGACGGTCACTGAAGCTTTCTTT. It yields the protein CASSSDRTVTEAFF.

The sample holds many counts of this clonotype. The V gene is TRBV7-8, the J gene TRBJ2-5; D not resolved. This CDR3 spans 14 amino acids. The germline V gene encodes CDR1 SGHVS and CDR2 FQNEAQ. Trimming took off 1 base at V and 2 bases at J, with 8 bases between the two ends. CDR3 amino acids: CASSLVGQQETQYF. CDR3 nucleotides: TGTGCCAGCAGCTTAGTGGGTCAACAAGAGACCCAGTACTTC.

Ten or more counts support this clonotype. V and J are TRBV20-1 and TRBJ2-1, with D unresolved. Trimming removed 0 bases from V and 8 bases from J, with 17 bases in between. Germline assignment: CDR1 DFQATT and CDR2 SNEGSKA (reference sequence). This CDR3 is 15 amino acids long. The CDR3 region is CSARDNKAYGHEQFF. The CDR3 region has the DNA TGCAGTGCTAGAGATAATAAGGCCTACGGCCATGAGCAGTTCTTC.

This clonotype has at least ten counts. The CDR3 bases are TGCAGTGCTAGAATGCCGGAGGGGTTCTACGAGCAGTACTTC. This sequence encodes CSARMPEGFYEQYF. The V call is TRBV20-1, the J call TRBJ2-7; D might be TRBD2 (6 bases). V gave up 2 bases and J gave up 3 bases, with 14 bases separating them. Germline V lookup: CDR1 DFQATT, CDR2 SNEGSKA (reference sequence). The length of the CDR3 is 14 residues.

This clonotype was counted at least ten times. The J gene is TRBJ1-1, the V gene TRBV27, with 7 positions matching TRBD1. The CDR3 runs 15 residues. The J segment lost 1 base and the V segment lost 4 bases, leaving 6 bases of the junction unmatched. Germline CDR1 and CDR2: MNHEY and SMNVEV (reference sequence). The CDR3 region is CASSSRQGGNTEAFF. The CDR3 DNA is TGTGCCAGCAGTTCACGACAGGGAGGGAACACTGAAGCTTTCTTT.

In its sample, this clonotype was seen many times. This chain connects TRBV28 to TRBJ2-7; the D gene is possibly TRBD2 (6 bases). This CDR3 has 14 amino acids. Germline V lookup: CDR1 MDHEN, CDR2 SYDVKM. With 5 bases removed from V and 3 bases from J, the gap between germline ends came to 14 bases. The CDR3 is CASSPLSGSYEQYF. In DNA, the CDR3 is TGTGCCAGCAGTCCCCTTAGCGGCAGCTACGAGCAGTACTTC. The full variable domain, completed using reference TRBV28 and TRBJ2-7, is DVKVTQSSRYLVKRTGEKVFLECVQDMDHENMFWYRQDPGLGLRLIYFSYDVKMKEKGDIPEGYSVSREKKERFSLILESASTNQTSMYLCASSPLSGSYEQYFGPGTRLTVT.

This clonotype was counted at least ten times. The CDR3 nucleotides are TGTGCCAGCAGTGACGAGACTACCCGAGGGAACATTCAGTACTTC. It encodes CASSDETTRGNIQYF. This chain connects TRBV2 to TRBJ2-4; possible D gene TRBD2, 5 bases. The germline V and J ends were trimmed by 3 bases and 7 bases, with 16 bases remaining between them. This CDR3 comprises 15 residues. CDR1 SNHLY and CDR2 FYNNEI come from the germline V gene.

The table lists this clonotype with many counts. The V gene is TRBV5-5, the J gene TRBJ2-1; tentative D call: TRBD2 (6 bases). V shed 3 bases and J shed 6 bases, with 13 bases lying between them. Germline CDR1 SGHKS, CDR2 YYEKEE (reference sequence). CDR3 length: 14 residues. CDR3 loop: CASSSYVGGNEQFF. CDR3 DNA sequence: TGTGCCAGCAGCTCCTATGTGGGGGGCAATGAGCAGTTCTTC.

The sample holds many counts of this clonotype. The CDR3 spells CATQGFGRGETQYF. CDR3 DNA sequence: TGTGCCACCCAGGGGTTTGGGAGAGGGGAGACCCAGTACTTC. The J gene is TRBJ2-5, the V gene TRBV3-1; TRBD1 might be the D (6 bases). Germline V CDR1 and CDR2: LGHDT, YNNKEL (reference sequence). V was pared by 10 bases and J by 5 bases, with 20 bases between. The CDR3 is made up of 14 amino acids.

V gene TRBV14 combines with J gene TRBJ2-2; possibly TRBD2 for D (6 bases). V lost 1 base and J lost 4, with 10 bases in between. Germline V CDR1 and CDR2: SGHDN, FVKESK. This CDR3 is built from 15 residues. This CDR3 is CASSQGREITGELFF. DNA for the CDR3: TGTGCCAGCAGCCAAGGCCGGGAGATCACCGGGGAGCTGTTTTTT.

This clonotype has more than one count but fewer than ten. V gene TRBV20-1 combines with J gene TRBJ2-2; 8 nucleotides align to TRBD2. Trimming at V came to 3 bases and at J to 3 bases, leaving 6 bases not matched to a gene. The CDR3 is 15 residues long. The germline CDR1 and CDR2 sequences are DFQATT and SNEGSKA (reference sequence). The CDR3 protein is CSASLAGPYTGELFF. The CDR3 coding sequence is TGCAGTGCTAGCTTAGCGGGACCCTACACCGGGGAGCTGTTTTTT.

The sample holds many counts of this clonotype. This chain connects TRBV20-1 to TRBJ2-3; D call uncertain. Germline lookup yields CDR1 DFQATT and CDR2 SNEGSKA (reference sequence). CDR3 size: 15 residues. The germline V and J ends were trimmed by 0 bases and 0 bases, with 10 bases remaining between them. CDR3: CSARETAASTDTQYF. The CDR3 nucleotides are TGCAGTGCTAGAGAGACCGCGGCTAGCACAGATACGCAGTATTTT.

This clonotype was counted a single time. V and J are TRBV5-1 and TRBJ1-2; 7 bases line up with TRBD1. Germline V gene sequence: CDR1 SGHRS, CDR2 YFSETQ. The CDR3 covers 16 residues. V gave up 0 bases and J gave up 0 bases; unmatched junction bases: 5. The CDR3 DNA sequence: TGCGCCAGCAGCTTGGGCGGGGGACAGACTAACTATGGCTACACCTTC. Its protein product is CASSLGGGQTNYGYTF.

This clonotype was found many times. The gene calls are TRBV24-1 and TRBJ2-1; 7 bases are a match to TRBD2. V trimming: 1 base; J trimming: 8 bases; junction bases outside the gene matches: 4. This CDR3 contains 14 residues. From germline, CDR1 is KGHDR and CDR2 SFDVKD. The chain's CDR3 is CATSDFITSDEQFF. DNA of the CDR3: TGTGCCACCAGTGATTTCATAACTAGCGATGAGCAGTTCTTC.

The chain has TRBV6-9 and TRBJ2-7; 8 positions match TRBD1. Germline CDR1 MNHGY, CDR2 SVAAGI. The CDR3 extends over 13 amino acids. With 4 bases clipped from V and 5 bases from J, the junction kept 4 bases outside the gene matches. The CDR3: CASSSGGGNEQYF. The CDR3 nucleotides read TGTGCCAGCAGTTCAGGGGGCGGAAACGAGCAGTACTTC.

This clonotype was counted a few times. One end of the junction fails to match germline, which may point to a read error. This chain connects TRBV20-1 to TRBJ2-7; D may match TRBD1 or TRBD2 (7 bases each). CDR1 is DFQATT, CDR2 SNEGSKA, per germline (reference sequence). The CDR3 consists of 14 residues. CDR3 region: CSAPRQGGAYGQYF. In nucleotides, the CDR3 is TGCAGTGCTCCGCGGCAGGGGGGGGCCTACGGGCAGTACTTC.